This T cell receptor beta chain was observed in a study of blood T cells in healthy people across ages. On the study more broadly: Per every two T cells, about one barcoded beta molecule was captured by template switching. Study-wide results and caveats: Diversity of TCR beta correlated strongly with naive T cell percentage. Measured against age, TCR beta diversity per million T cells decreased in a roughly linear manner.

Through a sample-barcoded 5' primer and a J-beta primer mix, a second PCR was run for roughly 6 to 11 cycles. MiXCR was run by TCRdb on the 5' RACE reads, yielding one entry per CDR3 protein. The sample has around 1.5 million distinct CDR3 sequences, around two fifths seen once. With regard to this clonotype: As yet, its antigen is unknown.

The sample consisted of blood. The clonotype originates from a woman aged 18 to 35 in good health.

The chain's CDR3 is CASSGDGGDEQFF. The CDR3 DNA reads as TGTGCCAGCAGTGGGGACGGGGGGGATGAGCAGTTCTTC. The chain recombines TRBV12-3 or TRBV12-4 with TRBJ2-1; 8 bases align to TRBD2. This CDR3 has 13 residues. V shed 5 bases and J 8 bases; nucleotides not matched to a gene: 5.